This TCR beta chain is from a study of neurological immune-mediated disorders. TCRdb independently ran MiXCR on the 5' RACE reads; one entry per CDR3 protein. This table has about 70,000 distinct CDR3 sequences, about 5% appearing once. This clonotype was seen many times. The germline V and J ends were trimmed by 0 bases and 0 bases, with 11 bases remaining between them. Germline loops: CDR1 MNHEY, CDR2 SMNVEV (reference sequence). The CDR3 runs 16 residues. Sequencing input: PBMCs. This sequence originates from a woman in her 70s with multiple sclerosis. The chain has TRBV27 and TRBJ1-1; tentatively, D is TRBD1 (6 bases). The CDR3 bases are TGTGCCAGCAGTTTATCCCGCAGGGGTTTGAACACTGAAGCTTTCTTT. Its translation is CASSLSRRGLNTEAFF.